This T cell receptor beta chain was profiled in a study of blood T cell repertoires in COVID-19. Germline V lookup: CDR1 SGHTA, CDR2 FQGNSA. Trimming removed 1 base from V and 9 bases from J; junction bases left unmatched: 15. The CDR3 totals 19 residues. Here immunoSEQ multiplex PCR was the method, and the copy in TCRdb shows in-frame clones only, minus some. Of some 250,000 clones in the sample, around 80% are singletons; the top ten hold roughly 3.3%. This receptor was identified in a woman in her late teens or twenties with acute or convalescent COVID-19. The V call is TRBV7-2, the J call TRBJ2-5; 15 bases line up with TRBD2. Sequencing was performed on peripheral blood. CDR3 in DNA: TGTGCCAGCAGCTTAGAGGGAGTTGGACTAGCGGGAGGGCCACGTGCCCAGTACTTC. Translated: CASSLEGVGLAGGPRAQYF. Using reference TRBV7-2 and TRBJ2-5 for the parts outside the CDR3, the full variable domain is GAGVSQSPSNKVTEKGKDVELRCDPISGHTALYWYRQSLGQGLEFLIYFQGNSAPDKSGLPSDRFSAERTGGSVSTLTIQRTQQEDSAVYLCASSLEGVGLAGGPRAQYFGPGTRLLVL.